Following are 23 T cell receptor beta chains from one sample sequenced in a study of PD-1 blockade in classical Hodgkin lymphoma. Each patient's relapse followed autologous stem cell transplantation, and brentuximab vedotin exposure varied. Repertoires were generated with immunoSEQ multiplex PCR, while TCRdb's copy carries only in-frame clones and drops some. The sample lists 10,000 to 15,000 clones, 75% to 90% seen once, with 25% in the top ten. This material consisted of peripheral blood mononuclear cells (PBMCs), taken at baseline. These TCRs come from a human donor with classical Hodgkin lymphoma.

This clone was picked up a small number of times. This chain connects TRBV5-4 to TRBJ2-2; 10 bases fit TRBD1. The trim removed 3 bases at V and 5 bases at J, leaving 4 bases unmatched. The CDR3 has 15 amino acids. Germline CDR1 SGHNT, CDR2 YYREEE (reference sequence). The CDR3 region is CASSSGQGRTGELFF. The CDR3 DNA reads TGTGCCAGCAGCTCGGGACAGGGGCGAACCGGGGAGCTGTTTTTT. Full variable domain (missing parts from reference TRBV5-4 and TRBJ2-2): ETGVTQSPTHLIKTRGQQVTLRCSSQSGHNTVSWYQQALGQGPQFIFQYYREEENGRGNFPPRFSGLQFPNYSSELNVNALELDDSALYLCASSSGQGRTGELFFGEGSRLTVL.

The J gene is TRBJ1-5, the V gene TRBV6-6; D is undetermined. The CDR3 is 14 residues long. The germline V gene encodes CDR1 MNHNY and CDR2 SVGAGI (reference sequence). The germline V and J ends were trimmed by 6 bases and 4 bases, with 13 bases remaining between them. In DNA form, the CDR3 reads TGTGCCAGCAGCCTCGTAGGGCCGAATCAGCCCCAGCATTTT. Translation: CASSLVGPNQPQHF.

This chain links TRBV28 with TRBJ1-5; D might be TRBD1 (5 bases). Trimming took 4 bases from V and 6 from J, leaving 13 bases between them. The CDR3 has 14 residues. Germline CDR1 and CDR2: MDHEN and SYDVKM. The DNA for the CDR3 is TGTGCCAGCAGTTATGTGGGGGTTGGTCAGCCCCAGCATTTT. This codes for CASSYVGVGQPQHF.

CDR3 sequence (DNA): TGCAGCGTTGTCGGGATTTCTTCGGGGGGAGGGACAGATACGCAGTATTTT. Protein sequence: CSVVGISSGGGTDTQYF. The chain combines TRBV29-1 with TRBJ2-3; TRBD2 matches 7 bases. Germline CDR1 and CDR2: SQVTM and ANQGSEA. Unmatched junction bases numbered 16, after V lost 4 bases and J lost 3 bases. The CDR3 length is 17 residues.

The V and J genes are TRBV6-1 and TRBJ2-7; possibly TRBD1 or TRBD2 for D (5 bases each). The CDR3 has 13 residues. Germline V gene lookup returns CDR1 MNHNS and CDR2 SASEGT. The V gene lost 8 bases and the J gene lost 5 bases, with 16 bases spanning the gap. The chain's CDR3 is CASGATAGNEQYF. CDR3 nucleotides: TGTGCCAGCGGGGCCACCGCCGGGAACGAGCAGTACTTC.

The genes are TRBV28 and TRBJ2-1, with D hard to call. Germline V gene data show CDR1 as MDHEN and CDR2 as SYDVKM. This CDR3 is built from 10 residues. Trimming took off 8 bases at V and 3 bases at J, with 2 bases between the two ends. This CDR3 reads CASRYNEQFF. As DNA, the CDR3 is TGTGCCAGCCGCTACAATGAGCAGTTCTTC.

The V and J genes are TRBV6-1 and TRBJ2-7, with 7 bases identical to TRBD2. The germline CDR1 and CDR2 sequences are MNHNS and SASEGT. The length of the CDR3 is 13 residues. J was trimmed by 4 bases and V by 8 bases; bases with no gene match: 8. The CDR3 DNA is TGTGCCAGCGGGATGCGGGAGATTTACGAGCAGTACTTC. Protein sequence: CASGMREIYEQYF.

The chain couples TRBV4-1 to TRBJ2-7, with 9 positions matching TRBD1. Germline CDR1 MGHRA, CDR2 YSYEKL. The V and J ends lost 3 bases and 6 bases, in that order; junction bases with no gene match: 12. This CDR3 contains 16 residues. CDR3 DNA: TGCGCCAGCAGCCAGCTCACAGGGGGCCCTCCCGTCGAGCAGTACTTC. It is translated as CASSQLTGGPPVEQYF.

The rearrangement joins TRBV11-2 to TRBJ2-2; D possibly corresponds to TRBD1 (5 bases). The CDR3 totals 16 residues. Germline V gene lookup returns CDR1 SGHAT and CDR2 FQNNGV. The V and J ends lost 2 bases and 6 bases respectively, with 16 bases between them. CDR3 sequence (DNA): TGTGCCAGCAGCTTAAGGCTCCAGGGCGGTTCCGGGGAGCTGTTTTTT. Its protein product is CASSLRLQGGSGELFF.

This clone occurred once. The gene calls are TRBV28 and TRBJ1-4, with D possibly matching TRBD1 (5 bases). The CDR3 runs 14 residues. The V end lost 6 bases, the J end lost 2 bases, and 10 bases lay between the germline ends. The germline V gene has CDR1 MDHEN and CDR2 SYDVKM. The CDR3 region is CASRWTHTNEKLFF. In nucleotides, the CDR3 is TGTGCCAGCAGATGGACACATACTAATGAAAAACTGTTTTTT.

The chain uses TRBV10-1 and TRBJ2-7, with 9 bases identical to TRBD2. J lost 4 bases, V lost 4 bases, and 2 bases had no gene match. The CDR3 length is 13 residues. The germline V gene encodes CDR1 WNHNN and CDR2 SYGVQD (reference sequence). The CDR3 region is CASSALAGYEQYF. CDR3 in DNA: TGCGCCAGCAGTGCACTAGCGGGTTACGAGCAGTACTTC.

This chain joins TRBV4-2 and TRBJ2-1; TRBD2 agrees at 9 bases. This CDR3 has 16 residues. Germline CDR1 is LGHNA and CDR2 is YNFKEQ. Trimming removed 1 base from V and 3 bases from J; junction bases left unmatched: 4. CDR3 DNA sequence: TGTGCCAGCAGCCAAGGGGCTAGCGGGAACTACAATGAGCAGTTCTTC. Protein: CASSQGASGNYNEQFF.

In DNA, the CDR3 is TGTGCCAGCAGCTTCACAGGGTTGGAGACCCAGTACTTC. It yields the protein CASSFTGLETQYF. The V call is TRBV7-9, the J call TRBJ2-5, with D maybe TRBD1 (6 bases). Trimming pared 3 bases from V and 5 bases from J, leaving 10 bases between. The germline V gene encodes CDR1 SEHNR and CDR2 FQNEAQ (reference sequence). This CDR3 spans 13 amino acids.

The chain uses TRBV5-1 and TRBJ1-1; D not resolved. V was pared by 1 base and J by 3 bases, with 10 bases between. Germline V gives CDR1 SGHRS, CDR2 YFSETQ. This CDR3 has 14 amino acids. The CDR3 sequence: CASSLRSRDTEAFF. The CDR3 DNA follows: TGCGCCAGCAGCTTGCGCTCGCGGGACACTGAAGCTTTCTTT.

This chain connects TRBV13 to TRBJ2-1; 7 bases map to TRBD2. CDR3 length: 14 residues. Germline CDR1 and CDR2: PRHDT and FYEKMQ (reference sequence). The V segment lost 5 bases and the J segment 10 bases; nucleotides outside the gene matches: 11. CDR3 in amino acids: CASSNPGREDEQFF. The CDR3 DNA reads TGTGCCAGCAGCAACCCGGGACGGGAGGACGAGCAGTTCTTC.

The chain couples TRBV2 to TRBJ1-2, with D maybe TRBD1 (6 bases). The CDR3 is 13 amino acids. Trimming cost V 5 bases and J 7 bases, with 14 bases left between them. CDR1 is SNHLY and CDR2 is FYNNEI in the germline V gene. The CDR3 DNA reads TGTGCCAGCAGTCAGGGGCCAGATAGTGGCTACACCTTC. As protein: CASSQGPDSGYTF.

The chain uses TRBV6-1 and TRBJ2-3, with D perhaps TRBD2 (6 bases). The CDR3 runs 13 residues. Germline V gene sequence: CDR1 MNHNS, CDR2 SASEGT. Trimming pared 8 bases from V and 3 bases from J, leaving 12 bases between. CDR3: CASRRDFTDTQYF. The CDR3, as DNA: TGTGCCAGCCGCCGGGACTTTACAGATACGCAGTATTTT.

CDR3 DNA sequence: TGTGCCAGTGCCCCAGGGGAGAGCACTGAAGCTTTCTTT. The encoded protein is CASAPGESTEAFF. This chain connects TRBV13 to TRBJ1-1; tentatively, D is TRBD1 (6 bases). The CDR3 totals 13 residues. Germline values: CDR1 PRHDT, CDR2 FYEKMQ (reference sequence). V dropped 9 bases and J dropped 4 bases, with 15 bases sitting between them.

The CDR3 bases are TGTGCCAGCTCGCCAGGGGGTAACAGCAATCAGCCCCAGCATTTT. This sequence encodes CASSPGGNSNQPQHF. The rearrangement uses TRBV18 and TRBJ1-5; 7 nucleotides line up with TRBD1. The V gene end was trimmed by 6 bases and the J gene end by 1 base; junction bases not matched to a gene: 6. This CDR3 has 15 amino acids. CDR1 KGHSH and CDR2 LQKENI come from the germline V gene.

The CDR3 bases are TGTGCCAGCAGCGGTTCCCCTCGTACGTACGAGCAGTACTTC. Translation: CASSGSPRTYEQYF. The chain has TRBV6-1 and TRBJ2-7; D gene uncertain. Trimming cost V 6 bases and J 4 bases, with 16 bases left between them. CDR3 size: 14 residues. Germline CDR1 reads MNHNS; CDR2 reads SASEGT.

Within the sample, this clone is medium-sized (0.01 to 0.1%). The chain couples TRBV7-2 to TRBJ2-7, with D possibly TRBD2 on 5 matching bases. Germline assignment: CDR1 SGHTA and CDR2 FQGNSA. Trimming removed 5 bases at V and 5 bases at J, with 16 bases between. The CDR3 sequence is 14 residues long. The CDR3, as DNA: TGTGCCAGCAGCCCTATGGGCGCTAGCAACGAGCAGTACTTC. Its protein product is CASSPMGASNEQYF.

The gene calls are TRBV27 and TRBJ2-7, with D hard to call. The CDR3 spans 12 residues. V gave up 5 bases and J gave up 3 bases, with 8 bases separating them. In germline, CDR1 is MNHEY, CDR2 SMNVEV (reference sequence). CDR3 in DNA: TGTGCCAGCAGTCCCGATCTCTACGAGCAGTACTTC. It yields the protein CASSPDLYEQYF.

The chain couples TRBV6-1 to TRBJ2-2, with D possibly being TRBD1 or TRBD2 (6 bases each). V lost 7 bases, J lost 1 base, and 13 bases lay in between. This CDR3 spans 15 amino acids. The germline CDR1 and CDR2 sequences are MNHNS and SASEGT. The CDR3: CASTRGRGNTGELFF. The CDR3 coding sequence is TGTGCCAGCACCCGGGGGCGAGGGAACACCGGGGAGCTGTTTTTT.